This T cell receptor (beta chain) is drawn from a study of cytomegalovirus exposure and HLA in healthy donors. The junction had 8 bases not matched to a gene; V was cut back by 4 bases and J by 6 bases. CDR1 is MDHEN and CDR2 is SYDVKM in the germline V gene. The CDR3 consists of 15 residues. Each of the donors was a healthy bone marrow donor. Vbeta (60) and Jbeta (13) primers were used in the PCR. Sequenced by immunoSEQ multiplex PCR; TCRdb stores in-frame clones only, minus some. The sample has 100,000 to 150,000 clones, roughly 72% seen once. A note on this clone: Its antigen is undetermined.

Study-level results: A missense DCLRE1C variant was associated with V- and J-gene trimming of TCR beta chains in a later analysis, and an independent cohort replicated the association.

Sequenced material: PBMCs. The TCR was taken from a woman aged 50 to 65 in good health and CMV-seropositive. This sequence joins TRBV28 and TRBJ2-7; 11 nucleotides line up with TRBD1. The CDR3 DNA reads as TGTGCCAGCAGTTCGTCGGGACAGGGGGTGGGCGAGCAGTACTTC. Translating it yields CASSSSGQGVGEQYF.